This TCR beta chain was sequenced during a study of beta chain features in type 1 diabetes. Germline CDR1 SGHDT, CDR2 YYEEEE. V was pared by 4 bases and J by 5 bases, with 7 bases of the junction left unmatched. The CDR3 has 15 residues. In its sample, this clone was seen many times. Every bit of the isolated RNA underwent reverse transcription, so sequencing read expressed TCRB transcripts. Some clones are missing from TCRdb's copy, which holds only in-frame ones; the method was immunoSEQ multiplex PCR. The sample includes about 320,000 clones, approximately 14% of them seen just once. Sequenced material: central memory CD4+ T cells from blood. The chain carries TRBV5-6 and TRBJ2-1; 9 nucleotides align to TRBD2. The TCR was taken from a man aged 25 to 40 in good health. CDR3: CASSPGLAGHNEQFF. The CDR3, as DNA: TGTGCCAGCAGCCCGGGGCTAGCGGGACACAATGAGCAGTTCTTC.